The 19 T cell receptor beta chains reported below all come from one sample, sequenced in a study of chemoradiotherapy in HPV16-positive cancers. Clones were read by immunoSEQ multiplex PCR, and TCRdb kept only the in-frame ones, dropping some. The data contain 7,500 to 9,000 clones, 70% to 90% of them singletons. The sequencing here drew on tumor tissue, taken from a patient who underwent chemoradiotherapy. These receptor sequences come from a human donor with HPV-associated anogenital cancer.

CDR3 region: CASSQDFRGYTDTQYF. The CDR3 nucleotides are TGTGCCAGCAGCCAAGATTTCCGGGGTTACACAGATACGCAGTATTTT. The chain employs TRBV4-2 and TRBJ2-3; tentatively, D is TRBD2 (5 bases). The CDR3 contains 16 residues. Trimming shortened V by 0 bases and J by 2 bases, and 12 bases separated the two germline ends. Germline CDR1 LGHNA, CDR2 YNFKEQ.

V usage is TRBV5-1 and J usage is TRBJ2-1, with no clear D. Germline V gene data show CDR1 as SGHRS and CDR2 as YFSETQ. Trimming took off 0 bases at V and 4 bases at J, with 11 bases between the two ends. The CDR3 runs 15 residues. The CDR3 DNA is TGCGCCAGCAGCTTGGGTTCCCAGGCGTACAATGAGCAGTTCTTC. This codes for CASSLGSQAYNEQFF.

The V and J genes are TRBV11-2 and TRBJ2-1; 9 bases line up with TRBD2. Germline V gene data show CDR1 as SGHAT and CDR2 as FQNNGV. The length of the CDR3 is 17 residues. Trimming at V came to 1 base and at J to 3 bases, leaving 7 bases not matched to a gene. CDR3 region: CASSLGPAGGFYNEQFF. CDR3 DNA: TGTGCCAGCAGCTTAGGTCCCGCGGGGGGGTTCTACAATGAGCAGTTCTTC.

The chain uses TRBV11-2 and TRBJ2-5, with 9 bases fitting TRBD2. This CDR3 is built from 15 residues. CDR1 and CDR2 (germline): SGHAT, FQNNGV. V shed 2 bases and J 6 bases; nucleotides not matched to a gene: 7. This CDR3 reads CASSLLAGGPQTQYF. CDR3 bases: TGTGCCAGCAGCTTACTCGCGGGAGGGCCGCAGACCCAGTACTTC.

The chain couples TRBV18 to TRBJ1-5, with 9 bases that match TRBD1. Germline CDR1 and CDR2: KGHSH and LQKENI. CDR3 size: 17 residues. V dropped 6 bases and J dropped 2; count of bases not matched to a gene: 11. The CDR3 sequence is CASSPTGTGLGNQPQHF. In DNA form, the CDR3 reads TGTGCCAGCTCCCCGACCGGGACAGGGTTAGGCAATCAGCCCCAGCATTTT.

This rearrangement joins TRBV21-1 to TRBJ2-3; the listed D gene, TRBD2, was not tested against the DNA. TRBV21-1 represents a pseudogene. This CDR3 is 15 amino acids long. CDR3 sequence reads: CASSKGGLSTDTQYF. DNA for the CDR3: TGTGCCAGCAGCAAGGGGGGGCTTAGCACAGATACGCAGTATTTT.

This rearrangement joins TRBV19 to TRBJ1-2; TRBD1 aligns across 7 bases. After removal of 5 bases from V and 4 bases from J, the junction contained 7 bases not matched to a gene. Germline CDR1 reads LNHDA; CDR2 reads SQIVND (reference sequence). The CDR3 consists of 14 residues. The CDR3: CASSRDSVLYGYTF. The CDR3, as DNA: TGTGCCAGTAGTCGGGACAGCGTTCTCTATGGCTACACCTTC.

The table lists this clone with a count of one. V is TRBV10-1 and J is TRBJ1-6, with D unclear. V was shortened by 6 bases and J by 8 bases, with 11 bases between the two germline ends. The germline gives CDR1 WNHNN, CDR2 SYGVQD (reference sequence). The CDR3 contains 13 residues. CDR3 sequence reads: CASSADWDSPLHF. In DNA form, the CDR3 reads TGCGCCAGCAGCGCTGACTGGGATTCACCCCTCCACTTT.

The CDR3 DNA is TGTGCCAGCAGTTACGGGTACTCTAGCACAGATACGCAGTATTTT. Protein sequence: CASSYGYSSTDTQYF. The V gene is TRBV6-5, the J gene TRBJ2-3; no reliable D call. The V gene's germline CDR1 is MNHEY and CDR2 SVGAGI. V lost 2 bases and J 0 bases, leaving 9 bases between the germline ends. The CDR3 has 15 amino acids.

V usage is TRBV28 and J usage is TRBJ2-7; 12 bases match TRBD2. Germline lookup yields CDR1 MDHEN and CDR2 SYDVKM. V gave up 5 bases and J gave up 6 bases; unmatched junction bases: 8. The CDR3 is made up of 15 amino acids. CDR3 residues: CASSRGTSGGTEQYV. The CDR3 DNA sequence: TGTGCCAGCAGTCGGGGAACTAGCGGGGGGACCGAGCAGTACGTC.

This chain connects TRBV5-1 to TRBJ1-1, with 7 nucleotides matching TRBD1. CDR3 length: 15 residues. CDR1 and CDR2 from the germline V gene are SGHRS and YFSETQ. V dropped 0 bases and J dropped 1; count of bases not matched to a gene: 3. CDR3 coding DNA: TGCGCCAGCAGCTTGGTGGGACAGCAGAACACTGAAGCTTTCTTT. Its protein is CASSLVGQQNTEAFF. Based on the CDR3 plus reference TRBV5-1 and TRBJ1-1, the full variable domain is KAGVTQTPRYLIKTRGQQVTLSCSPISGHRSVSWYQQTPGQGLQFLFEYFSETQRNKGNFPGRFSGRQFSNSRSEMNVSTLELGDSALYLCASSLVGQQNTEAFFGQGTRLTVV.

In DNA form, the CDR3 reads TGTGCCAGCTCACCGGGACTAGCGGGAGACCTCGTACAGCTGTTTTTT. This sequence encodes CASSPGLAGDLVQLFF. V usage is TRBV18 and J usage is TRBJ2-2; 14 bases are a match to TRBD2. V lost 3 bases to trimming and J lost 12 bases; unmatched junction nucleotides: 9. Germline-derived CDR1 and CDR2 are KGHSH and LQKENI. The CDR3 loop spans 16 amino acids.

The CDR3: CASVGTAKETQYF. The DNA of the CDR3 is TGTGCCAGCGTCGGGACAGCCAAAGAGACCCAGTACTTC. The chain uses TRBV7-9 and TRBJ2-5, with TRBD1 matching 7 bases. CDR3 length: 13 amino acids. V shed 8 bases and J 3 bases; nucleotides not matched to a gene: 6. Germline CDR1 is SEHNR and CDR2 is FQNEAQ (reference sequence).

The chain employs TRBV30 and TRBJ1-4, with 7 bases matching TRBD1. V shed 5 bases and J 6 bases; nucleotides not matched to a gene: 9. The CDR3 loop spans 14 amino acids. Per germline, CDR1 GTSNPN and CDR2 SVGIG (reference sequence). CDR3 DNA: TGTGCCTGGCGTCCGAGGGGGCAGGATGAAAAACTGTTTTTT. Amino acid sequence: CAWRPRGQDEKLFF.

This chain joins TRBV20-1 and TRBJ1-4; 7 bases fit TRBD1. The germline V gene encodes CDR1 DFQATT and CDR2 SNEGSKA (reference sequence). J lost 8 bases, V lost 3 bases, and 0 bases had no gene match. There are 11 residues in the CDR3. The CDR3 is CSASRGEKLFF. In DNA, the CDR3 is TGCAGTGCTAGCAGGGGGGAAAAACTGTTTTTT.

The chain combines TRBV9 with TRBJ2-1; 7 nucleotides line up with TRBD2. The CDR3 has 15 amino acids. V dropped 3 bases and J dropped 0; count of bases not matched to a gene: 3. CDR1 and CDR2 from the germline V gene are SGDLS and YYNGEE. The CDR3 bases are TGTGCCAGCAGCGGCCGGACTAGCTCCTACAATGAGCAGTTCTTC. Protein sequence: CASSGRTSSYNEQFF.

This clone was detected only a few times. The chain couples TRBV7-9 to TRBJ1-2; TRBD1 matches at 7 bases. The germline V gene encodes CDR1 SEHNR and CDR2 FQNEAQ (reference sequence). V was pared by 5 bases and J by 3 bases, with 18 bases of the junction left unmatched. The CDR3 loop spans 18 amino acids. In DNA, the CDR3 is TGTGCCAGCAGCGCCCTCTGGCAGGGGGGGAAGCGTGACTATGGCTACACCTTC. It yields the protein CASSALWQGGKRDYGYTF.

The rearrangement uses TRBV10-3 and TRBJ2-1; the match to TRBD2 covers 9 bases. The CDR3 consists of 16 residues. Germline V lookup: CDR1 ENHRY, CDR2 SYGVKD. V trimming: 2 bases; J trimming: 3 bases; junction bases outside the gene matches: 5. The CDR3 nucleotides read TGTGCCATCAGTGAGGCTAGCGGGACCCTCTACAATGAGCAGTTCTTC. Residues: CAISEASGTLYNEQFF.

This chain connects TRBV2 to TRBJ1-3; maybe TRBD1 (6 bases). V was clipped by 9 bases and J by 2 bases, with 11 bases between them. Germline lookup yields CDR1 SNHLY and CDR2 FYNNEI. This CDR3 comprises 13 residues. Here the CDR3 DNA reads TGTGCCAGTTCAGGGGCGGCTGGAAACACCATATATTTT. Protein product: CASSGAAGNTIYF.